The rows below give T cell receptor beta chains drawn from one sample of a study of blood T cell repertoires in COVID-19. TCRdb keeps only in-frame clones here, not all; method: immunoSEQ multiplex PCR. The table includes more than 250,000 clones, 85% to 90% detected once. The specimen was PBMCs or T cells enriched from blood (not recorded which). The receptors come from a woman in her late teens or twenties who had recovered from COVID-19. CDR3s include the opening cysteine and the closing phenylalanine or tryptophan. Fields, in order: D gene, CDR3 length, clone size, V gene, J gene, CDR3 DNA, CDR3 protein. A D gene is named only where the DNA matches it firmly. Some rows mark clone size as missing; the rest say once, few, many or name a class of expanded clone.

.	11	.	TRBV30	TRBJ1-1	TGTGCCTCTTCGGACGGAGGGGAAGCTTTCTTT	CASSDGGEAFF
.	18	.	TRBV11-2	TRBJ2-7	TGTGCCAGCAGCTTAGATCGGAGGGGGGGGACGAGGTCCTACGAGCAGTACTTC	CASSLDRRGGTRSYEQYF
TRBD1	14	.	TRBV7-9	TRBJ2-5	TGTGCCAGCAGCCCCAAGACAGGGGTAGAGACCCAGTACTTC	CASSPKTGVETQYF
TRBD1	17	.	TRBV27	TRBJ1-1	TGTGCCAGCAGTACCTACAGGGGTCGTCACCTGAACACTGAAGCTTTCTTT	CASSTYRGRHLNTEAFF
.	14	.	TRBV6-5	TRBJ1-2	TGTGCCAGCAGTCAGGCAGGCCCCAACTATGGCTACACCTTC	CASSQAGPNYGYTF
.	13	.	TRBV30	TRBJ1-2	TGTGCCTGGAGCGGTACAGGGTTCTATGGCTACACCTTC	CAWSGTGFYGYTF
TRBD1	19	.	TRBV5-4	TRBJ1-5	TGTGCCAGCAGCGCACCGGGGGGGACAGGGGGCTTAGACAATCAGCCCCAGCATTTT	CASSAPGGTGGLDNQPQHF
.	12	few	TRBV14	TRBJ1-3	TGTGCCAGCTCCGCCGGGTTGAACACCATATATTTT	CASSAGLNTIYF
.	12	.	TRBV28	TRBJ1-5	TGTGCCAGCAGTCAGGGGTTGCAGCCCCAGCATTTT	CASSQGLQPQHF
TRBD2	13	.	TRBV19	TRBJ2-2	TGTGCCAGTAGTAGACTAGCGGGAGGGGAGCTGTTTTTT	CASSRLAGGELFF
.	18	.	TRBV6-6	TRBJ2-3	TGTGCCAGCAGTCAAAATTTTCTACTAGCCGGTTCGCTGGATACGCAGTATTTT	CASSQNFLLAGSLDTQYF
TRBD1	15	.	TRBV19	TRBJ1-5	TGTGCCAGTAGTCGCCGGGACAGGAGCAATCAGCCCCAGCATTTT	CASSRRDRSNQPQHF
TRBD1	16	.	TRBV28	TRBJ1-4	TGTGCCAGCAGTTTTTCCGGACAGGCAGAACGTGAAAAACTGTTTTTT	CASSFSGQAEREKLFF
.	16	.	TRBV28	TRBJ2-3	TGTGCCAGCAGTTTAGTGCAGGGCTGGGCCACAGATACGCAGTATTTT	CASSLVQGWATDTQYF
.	18	.	TRBV21-1	TRBJ1-2	TGTGCCAGCAGCAAGAAGTTGGACAGGAGCGTCAGGGGGTATGGCTACACCTTC	CASSKKLDRSVRGYGYTF
.	16	.	TRBV5-1	TRBJ2-7	TGCGCCAGCAGAGGAGGAGGGGGCAGGGGTGGCTACGAGCAGTACTTC	CASRGGGGRGGYEQYF
TRBD1	14	.	TRBV3-1/TRBV3-2	TRBJ2-1	TGTGCCAGCAGCCAAGTACAGGGGGGAAATGAGCAGTTCTTC	CASSQVQGGNEQFF
.	15	.	TRBV2	TRBJ2-2	TGTGCCAGCAGGGTGACTGAGGCGAACACCGGGGAGCTGTTTTTT	CASRVTEANTGELFF
.	17	.	TRBV4-1	TRBJ1-5	TGCGCCAGCAGCCAAGTTTATTCGGGGGTATTCGTTCAGCCCCAGCATTTT	CASSQVYSGVFVQPQHF
TRBD1	12	.	TRBV10-3	TRBJ2-3	TGTGCCATCAAATACAGGGGGGATACGCAGTATTTT	CAIKYRGDTQYF
TRBD2	19	.	TRBV18	TRBJ2-7	TGTGCCAGCAAACGATTAAAATCGACTAGCGGGGAGAGTGCCTACGAGCAGTACTTC	CASKRLKSTSGESAYEQYF
TRBD1	14	.	TRBV30	TRBJ1-6	TGTGCCTGCATCCGGGACAGCGAAAATTCACCCCTCCACTTT	CACIRDSENSPLHF
TRBD1	16	.	TRBV30	TRBJ1-6	TGTGCCTGGAGTTTGACAGGGAAAGGCTATAATTCACCCCTCCACTTT	CAWSLTGKGYNSPLHF
.	13	.	TRBV25-1	TRBJ2-7	TGTGCCAGCAGTGTCCTACAGGGCTACGAGCAGTACTTC	CASSVLQGYEQYF
.	15	.	TRBV7-6	TRBJ1-1	TGTGCCAGCAGCTTAGATTTTAGGGGGAACACTGAAGCTTTCTTT	CASSLDFRGNTEAFF
.	15	.	TRBV7-9	TRBJ2-2	TGTGCCAGCAGAAGACAGGATTCGAACACCGGGGAGCTGTTTTTT	CASRRQDSNTGELFF
.	14	.	TRBV5-6	TRBJ2-7	TGTGCCAGCAGCTCCGACGGGGGAACCTACGAGCAGTACTTC	CASSSDGGTYEQYF
.	17	.	TRBV3-1/TRBV3-2	TRBJ1-3	TGTGCCAGCAGCCAAGTGGGGGGATTTAGCTCTGGAAACACCATATATTTT	CASSQVGGFSSGNTIYF
.	18	.	TRBV6-1	TRBJ1-6	TGTGCCAGCAGTGAAGATGCTAGACCCAGCTCCTATAATTCACCCCTCCACTTT	CASSEDARPSSYNSPLHF
.	15	.	TRBV3-1/TRBV3-2	TRBJ1-1	TGTGCCAGCAGCCAGACGACAGAATACAACACTGAAGCTTTCTTT	CASSQTTEYNTEAFF
TRBD1	15	.	TRBV5-1	TRBJ1-6	TGCGCCAGCAGCCGGACCGGGACAGGGGATTCACCCCTCCACTTT	CASSRTGTGDSPLHF
TRBD1	15	.	TRBV12-5	TRBJ1-2	TGTGCTAGTGGTTTGGTAAGGACAGGCCAGCGAGGCTACACCTTC	CASGLVRTGQRGYTF
.	13	.	TRBV30	TRBJ2-1	TGTGCCTGGAGTTCAGACAGGAGCAATGAGCAGTTCTTC	CAWSSDRSNEQFF
.	14	few	TRBV28	TRBJ1-5	TGTGCCAGCATTCGTCAGGGTAGCAATCAGCCCCAGCATTTT	CASIRQGSNQPQHF
TRBD1	15	.	TRBV7-2	TRBJ2-7	TGTGCCAGCAGCTTGGGGGGACAGGGGCCCTACGAGCAGTACTTC	CASSLGGQGPYEQYF
TRBD2	16	.	TRBV6-7	TRBJ2-3	TGTGCCAGCAGTTACTCCCGTGAAAGCGGGAGATATACGCAGTATTTT	CASSYSRESGRYTQYF
TRBD2	16	.	TRBV9	TRBJ2-1	TGTGCCAGCAGCGGTACTAGCGGGGGGGCCTTCTGGGAGCAGTTCTTC	CASSGTSGGAFWEQFF
.	14	.	TRBV6-4	TRBJ2-1	TGTGCCAGCAGTGACTTGGACTCATACAATGAGCAGTTCTTC	CASSDLDSYNEQFF
TRBD2	18	.	TRBV12-5	TRBJ2-1	TGTGCTAGTGGTTTGACACTAGCGGGGGGCCACCCCGGAGGGGAGCAGTTCTTC	CASGLTLAGGHPGGEQFF
.	17	.	TRBV28	TRBJ1-5	TGTGCCAGCAGTTTCCTCTCTAGCTCTTATAGCAATCAGCCCCAGCATTTT	CASSFLSSSYSNQPQHF
.	13	.	TRBV9	TRBJ2-1	TGTGCCAGCAGCGTAGACCTCGGGTATGAGCAGTTCTTC	CASSVDLGYEQFF